These 29 T cell receptor beta chains share one sample of origin, sequenced in a study of blood T cells in healthy people across ages. Next came a second PCR, run for about 7 to 11 cycles, which used a sample-barcoded 5' primer along with a J-beta primer mix. TCRdb redid the calling of the 5' RACE reads with MiXCR, one entry per CDR3 protein. The profile shows over a million distinct CDR3 sequences, roughly 43% of them singletons. What was sequenced was blood. The receptors come from a woman between 18 and 30 years old in good health.

V usage is TRBV7-2 and J usage is TRBJ2-3, with D uncertain. This CDR3 region has 12 residues. Trimming shortened V by 6 bases and J by 8 bases, and 12 bases separated the two germline ends. Germline assignment: CDR1 SGHTA and CDR2 FQGNSA. The CDR3 nucleotides are TGTGCCAGCAGTTCCGACTTGTCTACGCAGTATTTT. Protein product: CASSSDLSTQYF.

The gene calls are TRBV20-1 and TRBJ1-5; TRBD1 might be the D (6 bases). The germline V gene encodes CDR1 DFQATT and CDR2 SNEGSKA (reference sequence). The CDR3 is made up of 14 amino acids. Trimming left V 0 bases short and J 6 bases short, with 12 bases between. The CDR3 DNA reads TGCAGTGCTAGAGATAGGCAGGGGTCTCAGCCCCAGCATTTT. Protein: CSARDRQGSQPQHF.

This clonotype was seen more than once but under ten times. The chain carries TRBV6-6 and TRBJ2-3; D gene uncertain. The germline V and J ends were trimmed by 8 bases and 0 bases, with 18 bases remaining between them. The CDR3 runs to 16 residues. CDR1 is MNHNY, CDR2 SVGAGI, per germline (reference sequence). The CDR3 spells CASSPRSVTSTDTQYF. CDR3 bases: TGTGCCAGCTCCCCTCGGTCGGTTACTAGCACAGATACGCAGTATTTT.

The chain combines TRBV6-1 with TRBJ1-1; D might be TRBD1 (5 bases). CDR3 length equals 17 residues. V was shortened by 5 bases and J by 1 base, with 20 bases between the two germline ends. From germline, CDR1 is MNHNS and CDR2 SASEGT. The CDR3 nucleotides are TGTGCCAGCAGTCTCCGCTGGAGGAGGGGTGGGAACACTGAAGCTTTCTTT. This gives the protein CASSLRWRRGGNTEAFF.

The rearrangement links TRBV2 to TRBJ1-5; D is undetermined. V was trimmed by 3 bases and J by 3 bases, leaving 9 bases between them. Looked up from germline, CDR1 is SNHLY and CDR2 is FYNNEI. The CDR3 has 14 residues. The CDR3 coding sequence is TGTGCCAGCAGTGAGGTCAGCTCCAATCAGCCCCAGCATTTT. This gives the protein CASSEVSSNQPQHF.

The chain uses TRBV4-1 and TRBJ1-1, with D perhaps TRBD1 (6 bases). The CDR3 extends over 15 amino acids. V was pared by 5 bases and J by 0 bases, with 13 bases between. Germline loops: CDR1 MGHRA, CDR2 YSYEKL. CDR3 residues: CASSSRDNLNTEAFF. The CDR3 DNA follows: TGCGCCAGCAGCTCCCGGGACAACCTGAACACTGAAGCTTTCTTT.

This clonotype was observed a handful of times. V is TRBV10-3 and J is TRBJ1-6; 8 nucleotides agree with TRBD1. The trim removed 10 bases at V and 9 bases at J, leaving 8 bases unmatched. The CDR3 is 13 residues long. The germline gives CDR1 ENHRY, CDR2 SYGVKD. CDR3 loop: CANGQGGFSPLHF. The CDR3 nucleotides are TGTGCCAATGGACAGGGCGGTTTTTCACCCCTCCACTTT.

The table lists this clonotype with many counts. The rearrangement links TRBV7-9 to TRBJ1-1, with D unclear. The V gene lost 4 bases and the J gene lost 4 bases, with 13 bases spanning the gap. From germline, CDR1 is SEHNR and CDR2 FQNEAQ (reference sequence). The CDR3 contains 14 residues. DNA for the CDR3: TGTGCCAGCAGCTGGAAAGAGGCTGGCACTGAAGCTTTCTTT. This gives the protein CASSWKEAGTEAFF.

Only a few counts were recorded for this clonotype. The chain links TRBV29-1 to TRBJ1-1; D remains unclear. In germline, CDR1 is SQVTM, CDR2 ANQGSEA. Trimming took 4 bases from V and 2 from J, leaving 14 bases between them. CDR3 size: 14 residues. CDR3 sequence reads: CSVATVLANTEAFF. CDR3 nucleotide sequence: TGCAGCGTTGCTACTGTATTGGCCAACACTGAAGCTTTCTTT. The whole variable domain, remainder taken from reference TRBV29-1 and TRBJ1-1, is SAVISQKPSRDICQRGTSLTIQCQVDSQVTMMFWYRQQPGQSLTLIATANQGSEATYESGFVIDKFPISRPNLTFSTLTVSNMSPEDSSIYLCSVATVLANTEAFFGQGTRLTVV.

The chain carries TRBV6-2 or TRBV6-3 and TRBJ1-5; TRBD1 is a possible D gene (6 bases). This CDR3 is 15 amino acids long. Germline V CDR1 and CDR2: MNHEY, SVGEGT. The V gene lost 4 bases and the J gene lost 4 bases, with 14 bases spanning the gap. CDR3: CASSSIRGENQPQHF. DNA of the CDR3: TGTGCCAGCAGTTCTATCAGGGGAGAGAATCAGCCCCAGCATTTT.

The gene calls are TRBV12-3 or TRBV12-4 and TRBJ1-1, with TRBD1 as a possible D gene (6 bases). The length of the CDR3 is 14 residues. V lost 5 bases, J lost 4 bases, and 14 bases lay in between. CDR3 in amino acids: CASSLRRGATEAFF. DNA of the CDR3: TGTGCCAGCAGTCTTAGACGGGGGGCCACTGAAGCTTTCTTT.

This chain joins TRBV29-1 and TRBJ2-1, with 16 bases fitting TRBD2. J lost 9 bases, V lost 7 bases, and 12 bases had no gene match. Germline V CDR1 and CDR2: SQVTM, ANQGSEA. CDR3 length equals 16 residues. CDR3 region: CSASAGLAGGLGEQFF. The CDR3 DNA reads TGCAGCGCATCGGCGGGACTAGCGGGGGGGCTTGGTGAGCAGTTCTTC.

A word on this clonotype: One end of the junction varies from germline; a read error may be responsible. CDR3 sequence: CSARDRVAGGPEIQYF. The CDR3 DNA sequence: TGCAGTGCTAGAGATCGCGTAGCGGGGGGGCCAGAGATCCAGTACTTC. This sequence joins TRBV20-1 and TRBJ2-5; 11 bases match TRBD2. Germline CDR1 reads DFQATT; CDR2 reads SNEGSKA (reference sequence). The CDR3 is 16 residues long.

This clonotype was seen once. The CDR3 nucleotides are TGTGCCAGCAGGAGTGACGAAGCGATTCGGGATGGCTACACCTTC. This sequence encodes CASRSDEAIRDGYTF. The chain carries TRBV6-6 and TRBJ1-2; D not resolved. From germline, CDR1 is MNHNY and CDR2 SVGAGI (reference sequence). The CDR3 totals 15 residues. Trimming cost V 6 bases and J 6 bases, with 20 bases left between them.

The V and J genes are TRBV10-3 and TRBJ2-7; D could derive from TRBD1 or TRBD2 (6 bases each). Trimming pared 4 bases from V and 4 bases from J, leaving 11 bases between. Germline CDR1 reads ENHRY; CDR2 reads SYGVKD. The CDR3 sequence is 13 residues long. CDR3 DNA sequence: TGTGCCATCAGTGGGGGGGACACTTACGAGCAGTACTTC. Protein product: CAISGGDTYEQYF.

The CDR3 reads CASRVGAGTLNEQFF. The CDR3 nucleotides read TGCGCCAGCAGGGTTGGCGCGGGGACTTTAAATGAGCAGTTCTTC. V usage is TRBV5-1 and J usage is TRBJ2-1, with a possible D match to TRBD2 (6 bases). The CDR3 contains 15 residues. Trimming removed 5 bases from V and 7 bases from J, with 19 bases in between. CDR1 is SGHRS and CDR2 is YFSETQ in the germline V gene.

Turning to this clonotype: With a much larger clone just one base away, this may be a read error. V and J are TRBV10-1 and TRBJ2-1, with D perhaps TRBD1 (7 bases). The CDR3 consists of 15 residues. Germline V gene sequence: CDR1 WNHNN, CDR2 SYGVQD (reference sequence). The CDR3 region has the DNA TGCGCCAACAGTGCGGGACGGGCAGGGGGCAATGAGCAGTTCTTC. Amino acid sequence: CANSAGRAGGNEQFF.

CDR3 DNA sequence: TGCGCCAGCAGCACCGGACCGACTGTCTATGGCTACACCTTC. Translating gives CASSTGPTVYGYTF. The J gene is TRBJ1-2, the V gene TRBV5-1; D not certain. CDR1 is SGHRS and CDR2 is YFSETQ in the germline V gene. V was clipped by 4 bases and J by 4 bases, with 14 bases between them. CDR3 size: 14 residues.

The chain employs TRBV5-1 and TRBJ2-7; no definite D call. Germline values: CDR1 SGHRS, CDR2 YFSETQ. The CDR3 length is 13 residues. Trimming removed 4 bases at V and 1 base at J, with 9 bases between. The CDR3 region is CASSVWQSYEQYF. The CDR3, as DNA: TGCGCCAGCAGCGTGTGGCAGTCCTACGAGCAGTACTTC.

The DNA of the CDR3 is TGTGCCAGCAGCTTAGAAAGGACAGGGGGACACTATGGCTACACCTTC. Translated, it gives CASSLERTGGHYGYTF. The V call is TRBV7-2, the J call TRBJ1-2; the match to TRBD1 covers 10 bases. The germline gives CDR1 SGHTA, CDR2 FQGNSA. The V segment lost 1 base and the J segment 3 bases; nucleotides outside the gene matches: 5. The CDR3 runs 16 residues.

The rearrangement uses TRBV5-1 and TRBJ1-2; the match to TRBD1 covers 10 bases. CDR1 and CDR2 (germline): SGHRS, YFSETQ. The CDR3 has 15 amino acids. V lost 2 bases and J lost 2; bases outside the gene matches: 3. The CDR3 DNA reads TGCGCCAGCAGCTTCAGGGGACAGGGGAACTATGGCTACACCTTC. It encodes CASSFRGQGNYGYTF.

The genes are TRBV20-1 and TRBJ2-5, with no clear D. Germline CDR1 and CDR2: DFQATT and SNEGSKA (reference sequence). V was trimmed by 6 bases and J by 12 bases, leaving 17 bases between them. The CDR3 loop spans 11 amino acids. The CDR3 bases are TGCAGTGCGGGAAGGTTCGTAGGGAAGTACTTC. This encodes CSAGRFVGKYF.

V and J are TRBV9 and TRBJ2-5; 9 positions match TRBD2. The CDR3 runs to 16 residues. The junction had 4 bases not matched to a gene; V was cut back by 1 base and J by 0 bases. CDR1 is SGDLS and CDR2 is YYNGEE in the germline V gene. CDR3 nucleotides: TGTGCCAGCAGCGTACGGGCGGGAGGGTACCAAGAGACCCAGTACTTC. As protein: CASSVRAGGYQETQYF. Together with reference TRBV9 and TRBJ2-5, the CDR3 gives the full variable domain: DSGVTQTPKHLITATGQRVTLRCSPRSGDLSVYWYQQSLDQGLQFLIQYYNGEERAKGNILERFSAQQFPDLHSELNLSSLELGDSALYFCASSVRAGGYQETQYFGPGTRLLVL.

The genes are TRBV20-1 and TRBJ1-2; the D is unclear. Germline CDR1 DFQATT, CDR2 SNEGSKA (reference sequence). This CDR3 region has 12 residues. Trimming took 3 bases from V and 6 from J, leaving 11 bases between them. Here the CDR3 DNA reads TGCAGTGCTAGTGCGGGCACCCATGGCTACACCTTC. Its protein is CSASAGTHGYTF.

The chain couples TRBV4-1 to TRBJ2-1, with TRBD1 as a possible D gene (5 bases). V was pared by 1 base and J by 5 bases, with 15 bases between. This CDR3 is built from 16 residues. Per germline, CDR1 MGHRA and CDR2 YSYEKL. The CDR3 DNA follows: TGCGCCAGCAGCCAAGGGGGCAATGTGGGTCACAATGAGCAGTTCTTC. Amino acid sequence: CASSQGGNVGHNEQFF.

Details on this clonotype: A read error may account for a junction end that differs from germline. V is TRBV7-3 and J is TRBJ1-6; 9 nucleotides agree with TRBD1. There are 17 residues in the CDR3. Per germline, CDR1 SGHTA and CDR2 FQGTGA. CDR3 residues: CVSSLGQGRAPNSPLHF. In DNA form, the CDR3 reads TGTGTCAGCAGCCTCGGACAGGGGAGGGCCCCAAATTCACCCCTCCACTTT.

Note on this clonotype: Mismatch with germline at one junction end may stem from a read error. V and J are TRBV7-7 and TRBJ2-5; D remains ambiguous. The CDR3 has 14 residues. Per germline, CDR1 SSHAT and CDR2 FNYEAQ (reference sequence). The chain's CDR3 is CASSLGLTEETQYF. DNA for the CDR3: TGTGCTAGCAGCTTAGGTCTTACGGAAGAGACCCAGTACTTC. The variable domain in full, completed from reference TRBV7-7 and TRBJ2-5, reads GAGVSQSPRYKVTKRGQDVTLRCDPISSHATLYWYQQALGQGPEFLTYFNYEAQPDKSGLPSDRFSAERPEGSISTLTIQRTEQRDSAMYRCASSLGLTEETQYFGPGTRLLVL.

The rearrangement joins TRBV6-6 to TRBJ2-7, with TRBD2 as a possible D gene (6 bases). Germline V gene data show CDR1 as MNHNY and CDR2 as SVGAGI (reference sequence). The V and J ends lost 3 bases and 2 bases respectively, with 14 bases between them. The CDR3 loop spans 15 amino acids. Here the CDR3 DNA reads TGTGCCAGCAGTTATCCAGGAGGGTCTACCTACGAGCAGTACTTC. Translating it yields CASSYPGGSTYEQYF.

This clonotype was observed a few times. This chain uses TRBV18 with TRBJ2-1; D is uncertain. The CDR3 is 14 residues long. The germline gives CDR1 KGHSH, CDR2 LQKENI. Trimming removed 4 bases from V and 1 base from J, with 8 bases in between. The CDR3 sequence is CASSLYLSYNEQFF. CDR3 coding DNA: TGTGCCAGCTCACTCTATTTGTCCTACAATGAGCAGTTCTTC.